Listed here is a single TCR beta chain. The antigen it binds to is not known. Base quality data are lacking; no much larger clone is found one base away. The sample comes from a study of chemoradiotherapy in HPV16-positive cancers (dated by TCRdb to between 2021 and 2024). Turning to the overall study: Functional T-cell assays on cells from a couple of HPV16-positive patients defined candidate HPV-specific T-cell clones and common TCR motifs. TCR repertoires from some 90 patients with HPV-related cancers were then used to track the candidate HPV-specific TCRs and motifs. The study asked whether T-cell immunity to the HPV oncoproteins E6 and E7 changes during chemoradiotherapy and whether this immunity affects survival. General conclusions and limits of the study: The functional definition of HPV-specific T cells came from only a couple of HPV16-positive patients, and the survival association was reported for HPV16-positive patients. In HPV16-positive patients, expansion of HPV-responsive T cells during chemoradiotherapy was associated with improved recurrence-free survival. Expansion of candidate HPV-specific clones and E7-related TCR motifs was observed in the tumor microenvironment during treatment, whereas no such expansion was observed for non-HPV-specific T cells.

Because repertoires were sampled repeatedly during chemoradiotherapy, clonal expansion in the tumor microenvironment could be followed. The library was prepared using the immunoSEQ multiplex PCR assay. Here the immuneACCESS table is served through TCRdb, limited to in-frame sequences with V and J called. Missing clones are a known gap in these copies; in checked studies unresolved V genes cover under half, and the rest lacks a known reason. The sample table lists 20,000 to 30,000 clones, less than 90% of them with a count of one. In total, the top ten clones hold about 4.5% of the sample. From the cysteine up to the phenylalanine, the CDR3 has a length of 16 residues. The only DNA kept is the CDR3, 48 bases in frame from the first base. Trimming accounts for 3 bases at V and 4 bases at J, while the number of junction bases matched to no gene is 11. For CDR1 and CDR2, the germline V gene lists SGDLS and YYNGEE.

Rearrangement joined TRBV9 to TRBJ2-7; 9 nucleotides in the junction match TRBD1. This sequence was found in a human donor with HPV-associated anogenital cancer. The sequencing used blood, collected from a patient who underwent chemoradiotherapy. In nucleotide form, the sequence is TGTGCCAGCAGCGCAATACCCGGGACAGGGCTATACGAGCAGTACTTC. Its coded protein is CASSAIPGTGLYEQYF.